This is a list of T cell receptor beta chains from one sample in a study of T cell clusters in autoimmune cytopenias. Using the multiplex PCR reads, TCRdb records one entry per CDR3 protein without DNA. The sample has several thousand distinct CDR3 sequences. Input material: peripheral blood. These receptor sequences come from a human donor with an autoimmune cytopenia or autoimmune hepatitis (not recorded which). Both conserved end residues are part of each CDR3. The order of the fields is clone size, J gene, V gene, CDR3 protein. A row's size may be missing; if present it is once, few, many or a size class.

. | TRBJ2-1 | TRBV13 | CASSPVRQYNEQFF
. | TRBJ1-3 | TRBV11-1 | CASSSSDSSGNTIYF
. | TRBJ2-7 | TRBV20-1 | CSASGGWGIPSYEQYF
medium-sized | TRBJ2-7 | TRBV19 | CASSSRTGGYEQYF
. | TRBJ1-2 | TRBV27 | CASFWVPNYGYTF
. | TRBJ2-2 | TRBV4-2 | CASSQRRGWGNTGELFF
. | TRBJ2-5 | TRBV12-3/TRBV12-4 | CASSRSGGKTQYF
. | TRBJ1-1 | TRBV5-6 | CASSLPGSQAFF
. | TRBJ1-2 | TRBV6-1 | CASSELGTGLYGYTF
. | TRBJ1-3 | TRBV12-3/TRBV12-4 | CASSSPRMGIQTIYF
medium-sized | TRBJ2-7 | TRBV15 | CATSRDSPTSYEQYF
. | TRBJ2-5 | TRBV7-9 | CASSLPPGQGAYQTQYF
. | TRBJ1-5 | TRBV20-1 | CSAGGPGHQHF
. | TRBJ2-1 | TRBV5-1 | CASGVGREVSGEQFF
medium-sized | TRBJ1-1 | TRBV27 | CASFLGTEAFF
. | TRBJ2-7 | TRBV12-3/TRBV12-4 | CASSYSGLYEQYF
. | TRBJ2-5 | TRBV27 | CASSLLVGSRETQYF
. | TRBJ1-2 | TRBV6-6 | CASSYSGDGRDANYGYTF
. | TRBJ2-7 | TRBV14 | CASSPPLGLRSYEQYF
. | TRBJ1-4 | TRBV6-5 | CASSYTLQGRFEKLFF
. | TRBJ2-7 | TRBV6-5 | CASVPFYEQYF
medium-sized | TRBJ2-6 | TRBV19 | CATKNSGANVLTF
medium-sized | TRBJ2-3 | TRBV6-6 | CASSRALVDTQYF
. | TRBJ2-7 | TRBV12-3/TRBV12-4 | CASSPTSVHEQYF
. | TRBJ2-7 | TRBV6-5 | CASSRTGLTSYEQYF
. | TRBJ2-1 | TRBV19 | CASDPGGSFSLLYNEQFF
. | TRBJ1-1 | TRBV6-5 | CASRPSPGLVFRTEAFF
medium-sized | TRBJ2-7 | TRBV27 | CASSGEWEGLAGQYF
. | TRBJ2-3 | TRBV4-2 | CASSQDGERTQYF
medium-sized | TRBJ2-3 | TRBV6-5 | CATTRRSVFGMTDTQYF
. | TRBJ1-2 | TRBV6-5 | CASSRLDGYTF
. | TRBJ2-1 | TRBV28 | CASSGPGGAYNEQFF
. | TRBJ2-7 | TRBV28 | CASSLSVGPRYEQYF
. | TRBJ2-7 | TRBV20-1 | CSAGQVEYEQYF
. | TRBJ2-5 | TRBV12-3/TRBV12-4 | CASSLGHRGSETQYF
medium-sized | TRBJ2-5 | TRBV19 | CASRRSTEETQYF
medium-sized | TRBJ1-2 | TRBV29-1 | CSGTPGPSYGYTF
. | TRBJ2-3 | TRBV6-5 | CASSYEPPLVRMGPDTQYF
. | TRBJ1-5 | TRBV18 | CASSPSDVNQPQHF
medium-sized | TRBJ2-2 | TRBV6-2/TRBV6-3 | CASSSGNTGELFF
. | TRBJ2-2 | TRBV6-5 | CAFWGDSGSDGELFF
. | TRBJ2-7 | TRBV12-3/TRBV12-4 | CASSLIAGEDEQYF
. | TRBJ1-1 | TRBV18 | CASSPDTTDAGRAFF
. | TRBJ1-5 | TRBV18 | CASSPRDQPQHF
. | TRBJ1-3 | TRBV6-5 | CASKGRQGGNTIYF
medium-sized | TRBJ2-7 | TRBV13 | CASSPGQASYEQYF
medium-sized | TRBJ1-4 | TRBV19 | CASSILQGHNEKLFF
. | TRBJ2-6 | TRBV18 | CASSPRQGPSGANVLTF
medium-sized | TRBJ1-2 | TRBV12-3/TRBV12-4 | CASSYGQVNYGYTF
. | TRBJ1-2 | TRBV6-1 | CASSEWAAEGYTF
. | TRBJ2-1 | TRBV12-3/TRBV12-4 | CASSQMPGSYSYNEQFF
. | TRBJ2-5 | TRBV30 | CAWSWGETQYF
. | TRBJ1-5 | TRBV18 | CASSPNTPQGGQPQHF
. | TRBJ2-2 | TRBV18 | CASSPPGELFF